This T cell receptor (beta chain) was retrieved from a study of blood T cells in healthy people across ages. General observations from the study: As age increased, TCR beta diversity per million T cells fell in a roughly linear fashion.

The CDR3 loop spans 14 amino acids. V lost 4 bases to trimming and J lost 5 bases, with 12 bases between them. The germline CDR1 and CDR2 sequences are MGHRA and YSYEKL. On this clonotype itself: Antigen unknown.

Using a J-beta primer mix together with a sample-barcoded 5' primer, a second PCR was run for roughly 6 to 11 cycles. Each single sample gave us at least 2.5 million CDR3-containing paired-end reads. In TCRdb, the 5' RACE reads were re-called with MiXCR into one record per CDR3 protein. The sample shows just over 800,000 distinct CDR3 sequences, 55% to 65% of them seen only once. With each sample, at least 5 micrograms of total RNA were extracted. J is TRBJ2-1 and V is TRBV4-1; possibly TRBD2 for D (6 bases). The specimen was blood. The clonotype comes from a man aged 30 to 45 in good health. The CDR3 protein is CASSPHASDNEQFF. DNA for the CDR3: TGCGCCAGCAGCCCGCACGCTAGCGACAATGAGCAGTTCTTC.